This T cell receptor beta chain emerged from a study of T cells in Graves' hyperthyroidism and ophthalmopathy. Looking at the study overall: Peripheral blood collection took place at initial diagnosis, before any treatment. Notes on the study in general: Ophthalmopathy was predicted by the model a median of about six months ahead of onset. Appearing also in blood were most of the thyroid clonotypes expanded above 0.001.

Notes on this clonotype: Antigen specificity is unknown.

CDR1 and CDR2 (germline): DFQATT, SNEGSKA (reference sequence). Trimming removed 8 bases from V and 1 base from J, with 6 bases in between. The CDR3 covers 11 residues. RNA transcripts yielded amplified TCR beta CDR3 regions. A set of HTBI primers served as the primers for a first-round RT-PCR of the TCR CDR3. TCRdb re-derived calls from the multiplex PCR reads in MiXCR, one entry per CDR3 protein. The sample carries some 490,000 distinct CDR3 sequences, 22% recorded once. PBMCs came from about 10 ml fresh peripheral blood. This clonotype was obtained from a woman in her 70s with Graves' ophthalmopathy. The chain carries TRBV20-1 and TRBJ2-1, with D perhaps matching TRBD2 (5 bases). The material sequenced was blood. DNA of the CDR3: TGCAGTTGGGAGTCCTACAATGAGCAGTTCTTC. Translation: CSWESYNEQFF.